These 10 T cell receptor beta chains were sequenced from one sample in a study of blood T cell repertoires in COVID-19. This table comes from immunoSEQ multiplex PCR, and its TCRdb copy is limited to in-frame clones, with some not included. In the table there are 55,000 to 85,000 clones, approximately 79% of which are singletons. Sequencing input: peripheral blood. The receptors derive from a man aged 60 to 75 with active or convalescent COVID-19.

This sequence joins TRBV5-1 and TRBJ1-6; possibly TRBD1 for D (6 bases). CDR3 size: 15 residues. V lost 4 bases and J 2 bases, leaving 10 bases between the germline ends. Germline assignment: CDR1 SGHRS and CDR2 YFSETQ. DNA for the CDR3: TGCGCCAGCAGCGCGACAGGTCCCTATAATTCACCCCTCCACTTT. Amino acids: CASSATGPYNSPLHF.

V usage is TRBV7-2 and J usage is TRBJ1-2, with TRBD1 identical over 8 bases. Trimming removed 5 bases from V and 8 bases from J; junction bases left unmatched: 10. The CDR3 is 14 amino acids. Germline assignment: CDR1 SGHTA and CDR2 FQGNSA. This chain's CDR3 is CASSGRQGAGGYTF. The CDR3 nucleotides read TGTGCCAGCAGCGGGAGGCAGGGGGCTGGCGGCTACACCTTC.

The V call is TRBV19, the J call TRBJ1-5; D remains unclear. The V and J ends lost 0 bases and 5 bases respectively, with 8 bases between them. This CDR3 comprises 14 residues. Germline V CDR1 and CDR2: LNHDA, SQIVND (reference sequence). CDR3 region: CASSIDWQDQPQHF. In nucleotides, the CDR3 is TGTGCCAGTAGTATAGATTGGCAGGATCAGCCCCAGCATTTT.

V gene TRBV6-4 combines with J gene TRBJ1-1; a possible D gene is TRBD1 (5 bases). This CDR3 is 14 amino acids long. V was trimmed by 2 bases and J by 8 bases, leaving 15 bases between them. Germline V gives CDR1 MRHNA, CDR2 SNTAGT. CDR3 residues: CASSDEGAPGEAFF. The DNA of the CDR3 is TGTGCCAGCAGTGACGAAGGGGCCCCAGGGGAAGCTTTCTTT.

CDR3 nucleotides: TGTGCCAGCATACAGGAACTCTCTGGAAACACCATATATTTT. Its translation is CASIQELSGNTIYF. The chain recombines TRBV28 with TRBJ1-3; tentatively, D is TRBD1 (5 bases). V shed 7 bases and J shed 0 bases, with 10 bases lying between them. Germline V gene lookup returns CDR1 MDHEN and CDR2 SYDVKM. The CDR3 has 14 amino acids.

This clone was recorded only once. The V gene is TRBV2, the J gene TRBJ2-7, with D maybe TRBD1 (6 bases). Germline CDR1 reads SNHLY; CDR2 reads FYNNEI. The CDR3 runs 12 residues. Trimming shortened V by 5 bases and J by 5 bases, and 10 bases separated the two germline ends. The CDR3 here is CASSQQGHEQYF. Here the CDR3 DNA reads TGTGCCAGCAGTCAACAGGGCCACGAGCAGTACTTC. The variable domain in full, completed from reference TRBV2 and TRBJ2-7, reads EPEVTQTPSHQVTQMGQEVILRCVPISNHLYFYWYRQILGQKVEFLVSFYNNEISEKSEIFDDQFSVERPDGSNFTLKIRSTKLEDSAMYFCASSQQGHEQYFGPGTRLTVT.

The CDR3 reads CASSPGLDGTDTQYF. CDR3 coding DNA: TGTGCCAGCAGTCCGGGACTAGACGGCACAGATACGCAGTATTTT. The chain links TRBV27 to TRBJ2-3, with 8 bases fitting TRBD2. J lost 1 base, V lost 5 bases, and 5 bases had no gene match. The CDR3 extends over 15 amino acids. Germline V lookup: CDR1 MNHEY, CDR2 SMNVEV (reference sequence).

This clone was picked up a small number of times. The rearrangement joins TRBV4-1 to TRBJ2-5; 7 positions agree with TRBD2. Germline V lookup: CDR1 MGHRA, CDR2 YSYEKL. V shed 4 bases, J shed 5 bases, and the junction held 4 bases outside the gene matches. The CDR3 is 13 residues long. The CDR3 loop is CASSRLAGETQYF. The CDR3 DNA reads TGCGCCAGCAGCCGACTAGCCGGTGAGACCCAGTACTTC.

The V and J genes are TRBV9 and TRBJ2-5; 9 nucleotides line up with TRBD2. The CDR3 sequence is 14 residues long. J was trimmed by 2 bases and V by 4 bases; bases with no gene match: 3. Germline V gene lookup returns CDR1 SGDLS and CDR2 YYNGEE. CDR3 sequence (DNA): TGTGCCAGCAGCCGCGGGGGGGCGCAAGAGACCCAGTACTTC. Residues: CASSRGGAQETQYF.

This clone was observed a handful of times. The V and J genes are TRBV4-2 and TRBJ1-1, with unresolved D. Trimming shortened V by 3 bases and J by 8 bases, and 10 bases separated the two germline ends. Germline values: CDR1 LGHNA, CDR2 YNFKEQ. The CDR3 is 12 residues long. The CDR3 nucleotides are TGTGCCAGCAGCCACCAGACGAGGGAAGCTTTCTTT. It codes for CASSHQTREAFF.